This TCR beta chain was found in a study of control samples from healthy donors and cancer patients. Germline lookup yields CDR1 SGHNT and CDR2 YYREEE (reference sequence). The CDR3 extends over 15 amino acids. V lost 2 bases and J 0 bases, leaving 9 bases between the germline ends. Clones were read by immunoSEQ multiplex PCR, and TCRdb kept only the in-frame ones, dropping some. The sample has about 95,000 clones, 88% seen once. V and J are TRBV5-4 and TRBJ2-1, with D possibly TRBD2 on 5 matching bases. Sample: blood. The sequence derives from a woman aged 70-85 years in good health. The DNA of the CDR3 is TGTGCCAGCAGCTTAAGCGGAAGCTCCTACAATGAGCAGTTCTTC. This codes for CASSLSGSSYNEQFF.